The 12 T cell receptor beta chains below come from one sample, sequenced in a study of post-analysis software for immune sequencing data. Points from the study as a whole: When patients were compared with controls, a handful of TRBV segments were more frequent, TRBV5-6, TRBV5-1 and TRBV20-1 among them.

TCR beta cDNA libraries included unique molecular identifiers. MiXCR, run by TCRdb on the PCR reads, gives a single entry per CDR3 protein. The table includes 700,000 to 800,000 distinct CDR3 sequences, 25% to 30% detected once. What these receptors recognize is not known. Sequencing input: blood. These receptors were collected from a girl aged 10 to 17 with multiple sclerosis.

This sequence joins TRBV21-1 and TRBJ2-1; no check of the table's D call, TRBD1, against the DNA was made. TRBV21-1 is an annotated pseudogene. CDR3 length: 16 amino acids. The CDR3, as DNA: TGTGCCAGCAGCAAAGTAGGGCGGAAACGATACAATGAGCAGTTCTTC. It translates to CASSKVGRKRYNEQFF.

This clonotype turned up a few times. The J gene is TRBJ1-2, the V gene TRBV7-8; the D is unclear. Germline CDR1 is SGHVS and CDR2 is FQNEAQ. The CDR3 runs to 16 residues. V shed 3 bases and J shed 4 bases, with 18 bases lying between them. CDR3 DNA: TGTGCCAGCAGCTTGAGCAGACCCTCAGAGGGCTATGGCTACACCTTC. It yields the protein CASSLSRPSEGYGYTF.

This rearrangement joins TRBV6-5 to TRBJ2-5, with D unclear. The CDR3 sequence is 13 residues long. Germline V lookup: CDR1 MNHEY, CDR2 SVGAGI. Trimming took 8 bases from V and 5 from J, leaving 15 bases between them. The chain's CDR3 is CASRKRHGETQYF. CDR3 sequence (DNA): TGTGCCAGCCGAAAACGTCATGGGGAGACCCAGTACTTC.

About this clonotype: Sequence at one end of the junction differs from germline and may be a read error. The chain is built from TRBV29-1 and TRBJ1-5; 8 bases line up with TRBD1. The germline gives CDR1 SQVTM, CDR2 ANQGSEA. This CDR3 spans 15 amino acids. CDR3: CSAVQGAGSNQSQHF. CDR3 coding DNA: TGCAGCGCAGTTCAGGGGGCAGGGAGCAATCAGTCCCAGCATTTT.

Regarding this clonotype: The junction differs from germline at one of its ends, possibly a read error. The chain couples TRBV29-1 to TRBJ2-7; tentative D call: TRBD1 (5 bases). The germline CDR1 and CDR2 sequences are SQVTM and ANQGSEA. The CDR3 is 12 amino acids. The CDR3, as DNA: TGCAGCGTTGTTCAGGGCGCCTACGGGCAGTACTTC. Encoded protein: CSVVQGAYGQYF.

This chain connects TRBV5-4 to TRBJ2-7, with no clear D. The assigned J gene may be wrong: the sequence end matches TRBJ2-5 better. Per germline, CDR1 SGHNT and CDR2 YYREEE (reference sequence). There are 13 residues in the CDR3. This chain's CDR3 is CASSPDLGETQYF. Written as DNA, the CDR3 is TGTGCCAGCAGCCCCGATCTGGGGGAGACCCAGTACTTC.

The gene calls are TRBV5-1 and TRBJ2-3; either TRBD1 or TRBD2 may supply D (5 bases each). CDR3 length equals 14 residues. V dropped 1 base and J dropped 4 bases, with 10 bases sitting between them. Germline-derived CDR1 and CDR2 are SGHRS and YFSETQ. This CDR3 reads CASSLTGAADTQYF. The CDR3 DNA sequence: TGCGCCAGCAGCTTGACCGGGGCTGCAGATACGCAGTATTTT.

This clonotype has a handful of counts. This chain uses TRBV5-1 with TRBJ1-2; possibly TRBD1 for D (5 bases). The CDR3 length is 16 residues. Germline V gene sequence: CDR1 SGHRS, CDR2 YFSETQ. Between the trimmed V and J ends, which lost 0 bases and 4 bases, there was a span of 16 bases. This CDR3 reads CASSLDPTGGPYGYTF. The CDR3 nucleotides read TGCGCCAGCAGCTTGGATCCTACAGGCGGGCCCTATGGCTACACCTTC.

This clonotype was counted between two and nine times. The rearrangement joins TRBV20-1 to TRBJ2-3; no firm D call. The V and J ends lost 0 bases and 3 bases respectively, with 7 bases between them. Germline values: CDR1 DFQATT, CDR2 SNEGSKA (reference sequence). CDR3 length equals 13 residues. Written as DNA, the CDR3 is TGCAGTGCTAGAGATCAACAGACAGATACGCAGTATTTT. It encodes CSARDQQTDTQYF.

This clonotype was recorded a few times. V gene TRBV5-1 combines with J gene TRBJ1-1, with D possibly matching TRBD1 (6 bases). V lost 4 bases, J lost 2 bases, and 15 bases lay in between. This CDR3 is 15 amino acids long. Per germline, CDR1 SGHRS and CDR2 YFSETQ. The CDR3 DNA reads TGCGCCAGCAGCCCTGACGGACAGAGAAACACTGAAGCTTTCTTT. Residues: CASSPDGQRNTEAFF.

The chain employs TRBV20-1 and TRBJ1-2; D not resolved. The V and J ends lost 0 bases and 4 bases respectively, with 15 bases between them. Germline-derived CDR1 and CDR2 are DFQATT and SNEGSKA (reference sequence). CDR3 length: 15 amino acids. DNA for the CDR3: TGCAGTGCTAGAGAACCTCATAAGGGCTTCTATGGCTACACCTTC. This codes for CSAREPHKGFYGYTF.

In this sample, this clonotype turned up many times. This sequence joins TRBV6-5 and TRBJ2-3; 8 nucleotides line up with TRBD2. The germline CDR1 and CDR2 sequences are MNHEY and SVGAGI. V shed 5 bases, J shed 4 bases, and the junction held 5 bases outside the gene matches. This CDR3 is 14 amino acids long. CDR3: CASSPSGSPDTQYF. Here the CDR3 DNA reads TGTGCCAGCAGTCCCAGCGGGAGTCCAGATACGCAGTATTTT.